This T cell receptor beta chain emerged from a study of blood T cell repertoires in COVID-19. Study at large: Italy, Spain and the United States were the sources of the convalescent and acute COVID-19 samples. T cells, B-cell-depleted T cells, or PBMCs provided the cDNA or gDNA that served as material.

CDR3 size: 17 residues. Trimming took 2 bases from V and 2 from J; bases not matched to a gene: 6. In germline, CDR1 is SGHTA, CDR2 FQGTGA. Methods used by the authors: Reference gene primer amplification yielded estimated nucleated cell counts. Measured with immunoSEQ multiplex PCR; TCRdb has only the in-frame clones, and not every one. That table supplies the V and J calls and clone size; D and trimming were determined from the DNA. Here the sample spans 25,000 to 40,000 clones, 85% to 90% being singletons. The V call is TRBV7-3, the J call TRBJ2-1, with TRBD2 identical over 10 bases. The specimen sequenced was peripheral blood. This TCR was recovered from a man in his 70s with active COVID-19. The CDR3 bases are TGTGCCAGCAGCTTACTGCCTAGCGGGGGTCCCTACAATGAGCAGTTCTTC. It specifies CASSLLPSGGPYNEQFF.